This passage covers 15 T cell receptor beta chains from one sample sequenced in a study of T cells in women clearing cervical HPV infection. The protocol was immunoSEQ multiplex PCR, while the TCRdb copy is restricted to in-frame clones and leaves out a portion. The repertoire table contains tens of thousands of clones. What was sequenced was blood buffy coat. Source of these receptors: a woman aged 18 to 75 with a cervical HPV16 infection that either progressed to CIN3+ or cleared (not recorded which).

A word on this clone: A read error may account for a junction end that differs from germline. Sequencing ends 3 residues short of the CDR3 end; the germline J gene provides the rest. The rearrangement uses TRBV5-1 and TRBJ2-5, with D possibly matching TRBD2 (6 bases). The CDR3 sequence is 14 residues long. CDR1 is SGHRS, CDR2 YFSETQ, per germline. The CDR3 region is CASRFSGRRETQYF. The DNA read from the CDR3 is TGCGCCAGCCGCTTCTCAGGGAGGCGGGAGACC.

This chain's CDR3 is CASSLAPGGTEAFF. The CDR3 DNA, read in part, is TGTGCCAGCAGCTTGGCACCAGGGGGAACTGAA. The rearrangement joins TRBV5-6 to TRBJ1-1; 7 nucleotides agree with TRBD1. The sequence runs out 3 residues before the end of the CDR3; the remainder is reconstructed from the germline J gene. Germline assignment: CDR1 SGHDT and CDR2 YYEEEE. The CDR3 consists of 14 residues. The ends lost 0 bases at V and 5 bases at J; junction bases unmatched: 4.

A remark on this clone: The CDR3 goes on 3 residues after the read ends, and that part is filled in from the germline J gene. The chain carries TRBV7-3 and TRBJ2-2; 7 nucleotides align to TRBD1. CDR1 is SGHTA and CDR2 is FQGTGA in the germline V gene. The CDR3 covers 15 residues. V lost 8 bases, J lost 2 bases, and 8 bases stayed unmatched. The part of the CDR3 DNA that was read is TGTGCCAGCGCCTGGACAGGAGCCAACACCGGGGAG. Translating it yields CASAWTGANTGE. The whole CDR3 is CASAWTGANTGELFF. Complete variable domain (other parts from reference TRBV7-3 and TRBJ2-2): GAGVSQTPSNKVTEKGKYVELRCDPISGHTALYWYRQSLGQGPEFLIYFQGTGAADDSGLPNDRFFAVRPEGSVSTLKIQRTERGDSAVYLCASAWTGANTGELFFGEGSRLTVL.

Note on this clone: Read data end 3 residues before the CDR3 end; the end is taken from the germline J gene. The J gene is TRBJ2-7, the V gene TRBV6-2 or TRBV6-3, with TRBD2 as a possible D gene (6 bases). Trimming removed 2 bases from V and 6 bases from J, with 8 bases in between. The CDR3 has 12 amino acids. Germline V gives CDR1 MNHEY, CDR2 SVGEGT. CDR3: CASSYGTVEQYF. CDR3 DNA (partial): TGTGCCAGCAGTTACGGGACTGTCGAG.

Details on this clone: The read finishes 3 residues shy of the CDR3 end, and the germline J gene is used to complete it. The chain has TRBV2 and TRBJ2-7; TRBD2 agrees at 13 bases. Germline V gene lookup returns CDR1 SNHLY and CDR2 FYNNEI. This CDR3 spans 19 amino acids. V shed 4 bases and J 2 bases; nucleotides not matched to a gene: 14. The DNA read from the CDR3 is TGTGCCAGCAGTGTCACCGGGACCGTAGGGACTAGCGGGGCCTACGAG. Translation gives CASSVTGTVGTSGAYE. The CDR3, in full, reads CASSVTGTVGTSGAYEQYF.

Turning to this clone: The read terminates 3 residues before the CDR3 end, so the remaining end is supplied by the germline J gene. This chain connects TRBV19 to TRBJ2-7; 12 bases line up with TRBD2. V trimming: 5 bases; J trimming: 4 bases; junction bases outside the gene matches: 6. The CDR3 has 15 residues. Germline CDR1 reads LNHDA; CDR2 reads SQIVND (reference sequence). The CDR3 protein is CASSLAGGPWYEQYF. Partial CDR3 DNA: TGTGCCAGTAGTCTAGCGGGGGGGCCTTGGTACGAG. The variable domain in full, completed from reference TRBV19 and TRBJ2-7, reads DGGITQSPKYLFRKEGQNVTLSCEQNLNHDAMYWYRQDPGQGLRLIYYSQIVNDFQKGDIAEGYSVSREKKESFPLTVTSAQKNPTAFYLCASSLAGGPWYEQYFGPGTRLTVT.

Remarks on this clone: The CDR3 end falls 3 residues outside the read, so it is completed with the germline J gene. The J gene is TRBJ1-3, the V gene TRBV2; the D gene is possibly TRBD1 (6 bases). The V and J ends lost 7 bases and 1 base respectively, with 11 bases between them. This CDR3 region has 14 residues. CDR1 is SNHLY, CDR2 FYNNEI, per germline. The CDR3 region is CASNLQGSGNTIYF. Incomplete CDR3 DNA: TGTGCCAGCAATTTACAGGGTTCTGGAAACACC.

Of note for this clone: The CDR3 is cut off 3 residues early in the read; its end comes from the germline J gene. The gene calls are TRBV6-2 or TRBV6-3 and TRBJ2-7; TRBD1 might be the D (6 bases). Trimming stripped 4 bases from V and 2 bases from J, with 9 bases between. This CDR3 contains 13 residues. The germline V gene has CDR1 MNHEY and CDR2 SVGEGT. The CDR3 DNA, read in part, is TGTGCCAGCAGTTCGGACAGAGCCTACGAG. Protein product: CASSSDRAYE. In full, the CDR3 reads CASSSDRAYEQYF.

Of note for this clone: The observed sequence ends 3 residues before the CDR3 terminus, with the missing tail filled in from the germline J gene. This sequence joins TRBV20-1 and TRBJ1-2, with D hard to call. The CDR3 totals 12 residues. The germline CDR1 and CDR2 sequences are DFQATT and SNEGSKA (reference sequence). The V and J ends lost 3 bases and 7 bases respectively, with 12 bases between them. Here the CDR3 reads CSASGGIIGYTF. Incomplete CDR3 DNA: TGCAGTGCTAGTGGCGGGATAATTGGC.

With respect to this clone: Read data end 3 residues before the CDR3 end; the end is taken from the germline J gene. The V call is TRBV11-3, the J call TRBJ2-2; D possibly matches TRBD1 or TRBD2 (5 bases each). CDR1 and CDR2 from the germline V gene are SGHNT and YENEEA. V shed 1 base and J shed 4 bases, with 10 bases lying between them. The CDR3 spans 15 residues. The sequenced CDR3 bases are TGTGCCAGCAGCTTAGGAGGGGTTCGCACCGGGGAG. Amino acid sequence: CASSLGGVRTGE. From start to end, the CDR3 is CASSLGGVRTGELFF.

As concerns this clone: The sequenced fragment ends 3 residues before the CDR3 boundary, so the rest is inferred from the germline J gene. The genes are TRBV30 and TRBJ2-7; 7 bases align to TRBD2. In germline, CDR1 is GTSNPN, CDR2 SVGIG (reference sequence). This CDR3 comprises 15 residues. V lost 0 bases, J lost 2 bases, and 7 bases stayed unmatched. The sequenced part of the CDR3 DNA is TGTGCCTGGAGTGTAAGGTCTAGCGGCACCTACGAG. Encoded protein: CAWSVRSSGTYE. The entire CDR3 protein reads CAWSVRSSGTYEQYF.

Regarding this clone: Read coverage stops 3 residues before the CDR3 terminus; the germline J gene supplies the remainder. The genes are TRBV7-9 and TRBJ2-2; tentatively, D is TRBD1 (5 bases). The CDR3 has 15 amino acids. Germline loops: CDR1 SEHNR, CDR2 FQNEAQ (reference sequence). CDR3 bases read: TGTGCCAGCAGCGCCACAGGAGCAACTAATGAAAAG. Translating it yields CASSATGATNEK. The complete CDR3 protein is CASSATGATNEKLFF.

Points on this clone: With the read ending 3 residues before the CDR3 end, the germline J gene is used to fill in that end. The rearrangement links TRBV5-1 to TRBJ2-7; a weak D match, TRBD1 (5 bases). Looked up from germline, CDR1 is SGHRS and CDR2 is YFSETQ. Trimming removed 4 bases at V and 6 bases at J, with 14 bases between. The CDR3 loop spans 13 amino acids. CDR3: CASSIGQFSEQYF. The sequenced CDR3 bases are TGCGCCAGCAGCATTGGACAATTTTCCGAG.

A note on this clone: From the germline J gene comes the end of the CDR3, since the read stops 3 residues before it. This rearrangement joins TRBV19 to TRBJ1-2, with D tentatively TRBD1 (6 bases). This CDR3 region has 13 residues. V was shortened by 7 bases and J by 7 bases, with 16 bases between the two germline ends. Looked up from germline, CDR1 is LNHDA and CDR2 is SQIVND (reference sequence). The sequenced CDR3 bases are TGTGCCAGTATGCTGGCAGGGGATTTTGGC. This gives the protein CASMLAGDFG. The entire CDR3 protein is CASMLAGDFGYTF.

About this clone itself: The read terminates 3 residues ahead of where the CDR3 ends, so the germline J gene completes it. V is TRBV7-6 and J is TRBJ2-1, with TRBD2 matching 7 bases. CDR3 length equals 16 residues. Germline CDR1 reads SGHVS; CDR2 reads FNYEAQ. Trimming cost V 3 bases and J 1 base; bases outside gene matches: 6. Partial CDR3 DNA: TGTGCCAGCAGCTTCACTTTGGGGGGGTCCTACAATGAG. Protein: CASSFTLGGSYNE. The CDR3 in full is CASSFTLGGSYNEQFF. The full variable domain, with the rest looked up from reference TRBV7-6 and TRBJ2-1, is GAGVSQSPRYKVTKRGQDVALRCDPISGHVSLYWYRQALGQGPEFLTYFNYEAQQDKSGLPNDRFSAERPEGSISTLTIQRTEQRDSAMYRCASSFTLGGSYNEQFFGPGTRLTVL.